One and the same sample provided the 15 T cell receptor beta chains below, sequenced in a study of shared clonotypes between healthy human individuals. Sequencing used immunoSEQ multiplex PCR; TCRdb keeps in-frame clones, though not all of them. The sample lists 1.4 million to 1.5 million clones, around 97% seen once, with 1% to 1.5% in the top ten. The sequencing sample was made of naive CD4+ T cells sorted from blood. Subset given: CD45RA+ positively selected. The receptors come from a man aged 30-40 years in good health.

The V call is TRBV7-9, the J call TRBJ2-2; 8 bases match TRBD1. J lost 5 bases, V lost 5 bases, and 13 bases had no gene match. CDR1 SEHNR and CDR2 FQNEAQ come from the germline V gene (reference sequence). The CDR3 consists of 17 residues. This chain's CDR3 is CASSPGQTNRGTGELFF. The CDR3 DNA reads TGTGCCAGCAGCCCCGGACAAACGAACAGGGGGACCGGGGAGCTGTTTTTT.

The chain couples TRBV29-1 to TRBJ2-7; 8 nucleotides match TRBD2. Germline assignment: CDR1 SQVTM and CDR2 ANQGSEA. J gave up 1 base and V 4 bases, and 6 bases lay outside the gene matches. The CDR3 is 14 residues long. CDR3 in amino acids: CSVAGLGRSYEQYF. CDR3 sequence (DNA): TGCAGCGTTGCGGGACTAGGGAGATCCTACGAGCAGTACTTC.

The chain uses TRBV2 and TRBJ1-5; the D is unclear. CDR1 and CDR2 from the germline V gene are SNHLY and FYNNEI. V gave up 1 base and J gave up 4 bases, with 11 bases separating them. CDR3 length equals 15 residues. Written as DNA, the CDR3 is TGTGCCAGCAGTGAAGGCAGGTTCACTAATCAGCCCCAGCATTTT. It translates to CASSEGRFTNQPQHF.

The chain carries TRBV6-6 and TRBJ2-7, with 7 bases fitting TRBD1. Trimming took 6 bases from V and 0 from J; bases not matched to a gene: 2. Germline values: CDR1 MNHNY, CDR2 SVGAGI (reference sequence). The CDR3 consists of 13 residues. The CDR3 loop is CASRDRNSYEQYF. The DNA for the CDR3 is TGTGCCAGCAGGGACAGGAACTCCTACGAGCAGTACTTC.

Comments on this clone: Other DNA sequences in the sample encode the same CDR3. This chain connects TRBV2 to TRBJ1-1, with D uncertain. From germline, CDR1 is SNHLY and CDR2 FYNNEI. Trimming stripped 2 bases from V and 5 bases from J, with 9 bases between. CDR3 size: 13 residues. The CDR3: CASSEREGTEAFF. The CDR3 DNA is TGTGCCAGCAGTGAAAGGGAAGGGACTGAAGCTTTCTTT.

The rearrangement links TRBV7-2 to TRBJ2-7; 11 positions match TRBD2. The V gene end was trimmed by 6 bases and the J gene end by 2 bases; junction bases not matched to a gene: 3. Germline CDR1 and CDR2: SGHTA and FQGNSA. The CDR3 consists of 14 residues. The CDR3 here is CASSSSGGTYEQYF. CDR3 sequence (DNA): TGTGCCAGCAGTTCTAGCGGGGGGACCTACGAGCAGTACTTC.

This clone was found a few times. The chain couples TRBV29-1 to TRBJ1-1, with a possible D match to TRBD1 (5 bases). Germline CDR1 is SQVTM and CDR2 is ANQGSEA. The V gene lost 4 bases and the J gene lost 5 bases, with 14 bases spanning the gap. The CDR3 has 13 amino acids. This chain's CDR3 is CSVVGRMGTEAFF. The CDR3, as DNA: TGCAGCGTTGTGGGGCGTATGGGGACTGAAGCTTTCTTT. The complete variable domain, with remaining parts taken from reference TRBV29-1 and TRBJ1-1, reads SAVISQKPSRDICQRGTSLTIQCQVDSQVTMMFWYRQQPGQSLTLIATANQGSEATYESGFVIDKFPISRPNLTFSTLTVSNMSPEDSSIYLCSVVGRMGTEAFFGQGTRLTVV.

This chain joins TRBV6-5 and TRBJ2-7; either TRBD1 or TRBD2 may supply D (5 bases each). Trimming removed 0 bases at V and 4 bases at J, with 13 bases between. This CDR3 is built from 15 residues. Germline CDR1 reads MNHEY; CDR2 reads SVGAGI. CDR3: CASSYSSGAVYEQYF. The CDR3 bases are TGTGCCAGCAGTTACTCGTCCGGGGCTGTTTACGAGCAGTACTTC.

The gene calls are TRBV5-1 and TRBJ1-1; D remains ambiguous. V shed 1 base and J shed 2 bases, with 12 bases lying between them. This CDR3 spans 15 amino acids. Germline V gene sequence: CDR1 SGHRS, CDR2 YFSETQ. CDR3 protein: CASSLIGPGNTEAFF. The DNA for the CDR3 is TGCGCCAGCAGCTTGATCGGCCCGGGTAACACTGAAGCTTTCTTT.

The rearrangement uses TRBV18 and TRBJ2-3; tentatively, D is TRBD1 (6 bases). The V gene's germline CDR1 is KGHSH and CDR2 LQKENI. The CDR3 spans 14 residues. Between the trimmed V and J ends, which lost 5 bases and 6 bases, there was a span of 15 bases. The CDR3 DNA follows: TGTGCCAGCTCAGTACTAGGGGACACCGATACGCAGTATTTT. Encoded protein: CASSVLGDTDTQYF.

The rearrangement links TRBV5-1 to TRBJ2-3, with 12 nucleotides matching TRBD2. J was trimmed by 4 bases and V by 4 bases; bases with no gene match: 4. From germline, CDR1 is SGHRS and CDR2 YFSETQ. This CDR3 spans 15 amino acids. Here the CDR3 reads CASSPTSGSADTQYF. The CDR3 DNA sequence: TGCGCCAGCAGCCCGACTAGCGGGAGTGCAGATACGCAGTATTTT.

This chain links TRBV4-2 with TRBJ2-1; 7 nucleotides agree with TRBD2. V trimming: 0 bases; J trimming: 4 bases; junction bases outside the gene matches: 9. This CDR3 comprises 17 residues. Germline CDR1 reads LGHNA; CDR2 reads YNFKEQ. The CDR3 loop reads CASSQDSRRERYNEQFF. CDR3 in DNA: TGTGCCAGCAGCCAAGACAGTCGGCGGGAGAGGTACAATGAGCAGTTCTTC.

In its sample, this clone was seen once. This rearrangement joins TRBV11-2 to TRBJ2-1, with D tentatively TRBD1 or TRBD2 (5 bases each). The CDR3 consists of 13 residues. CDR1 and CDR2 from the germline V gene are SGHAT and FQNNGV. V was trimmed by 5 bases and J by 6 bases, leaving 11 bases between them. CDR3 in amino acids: CASSGGRTNEQFF. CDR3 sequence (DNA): TGTGCCAGCAGCGGGGGACGGACCAATGAGCAGTTCTTC.

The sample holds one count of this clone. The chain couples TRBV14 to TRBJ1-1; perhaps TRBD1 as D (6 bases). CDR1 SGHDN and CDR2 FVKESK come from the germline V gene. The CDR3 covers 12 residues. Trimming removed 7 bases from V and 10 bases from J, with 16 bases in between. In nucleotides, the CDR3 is TGTGCCAGCACCAGTGGTCGGGGGCGAGCTTTCTTT. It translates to CASTSGRGRAFF.

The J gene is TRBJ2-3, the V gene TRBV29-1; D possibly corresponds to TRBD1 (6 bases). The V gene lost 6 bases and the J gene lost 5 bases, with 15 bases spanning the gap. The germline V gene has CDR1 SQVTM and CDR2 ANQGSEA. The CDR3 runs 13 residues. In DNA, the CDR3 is TGCAGCGTCCGGGACACATTGCTAGATACGCAGTATTTT. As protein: CSVRDTLLDTQYF.